One TCR beta chain is described in this entry. The sample is drawn from a study of glioma-infiltrating T cells after dendritic cell vaccination. Turning to the study itself: At biweekly intervals, patients got three intradermal dendritic cell vaccine injections.

Time point of the sample: after dendritic cell vaccination, including at tumor progression/relapse. Primers: 60 V beta forward and 13 J beta reverse. Profiling relied on immunoSEQ multiplex PCR, and the TCRdb table lists in-frame clones only, not all of them. The sample yields about 99,000 clones, 75% to 90% seen once. The sample consisted of blood, taken after dendritic cell vaccination. The sequence was obtained from a human donor with glioblastoma.

CDR3: CASGVHRGLIEAFF. The CDR3 coding sequence is TGTGCCAGCGGTGTTCACAGGGGGCTTATTGAAGCTTTCTTT. The chain has TRBV6-6 and TRBJ1-1, with 9 bases matching TRBD1. From germline, CDR1 is MNHNY and CDR2 SVGAGI (reference sequence). This CDR3 is built from 14 residues. V lost 8 bases, J lost 7 bases, and 11 bases stayed unmatched.